The TCR beta chain described here comes from a study of T cell responses to AZD1222 COVID-19 vaccine. The table came from immunoSEQ multiplex PCR; TCRdb's copy has only in-frame clones and leaves some out. The sample holds 100,000 or so clones; about 86% are singletons and the top ten take approximately 1.3%. The CDR3 totals 14 residues. V was pared by 0 bases and J by 6 bases, with 12 bases between. The V gene's germline CDR1 is SQVTM and CDR2 ANQGSEA. The sequence came from an adult in good health. The material sequenced was peripheral blood, taken on day 0 of AZD1222 vaccination. This chain connects TRBV29-1 to TRBJ1-5, with a tentative D call TRBD1 (5 bases). The CDR3 loop is CSVEDRGMGQPQHF. CDR3 nucleotides: TGCAGCGTTGAAGATCGGGGGATGGGTCAGCCCCAGCATTTT.